The 24 T cell receptor beta chains presented below share a single source sample, sequenced in a study of blood T cell repertoires in COVID-19. Libraries were prepared by immunoSEQ multiplex PCR; TCRdb keeps only in-frame clonotypes and omits some of them. Among nearly 250,000 clones listed, about 82% were seen once. Sequenced input: peripheral blood. Source of these receptors: a woman of 80 years or more with COVID-19, enrolled during active disease.

V usage is TRBV10-2 and J usage is TRBJ2-7; 9 bases match TRBD1. Germline V gene lookup returns CDR1 WSHSY and CDR2 SAAADI. This CDR3 region has 15 residues. J lost 6 bases, V lost 5 bases, and 11 bases had no gene match. In DNA, the CDR3 is TGCGCCAGCAGTACAGGGGGCTCCAGGGTGGGCGAGCAGTACGTC. It translates to CASSTGGSRVGEQYV.

This sequence joins TRBV5-1 and TRBJ1-1; TRBD1 agrees at 12 bases. V lost 0 bases to trimming and J lost 4 bases; unmatched junction nucleotides: 4. The CDR3 runs 16 residues. Germline CDR1 and CDR2: SGHRS and YFSETQ. The CDR3 spells CASSLAGQGAFTEAFF. The CDR3 DNA sequence: TGCGCCAGCAGCTTGGCGGGACAGGGGGCTTTCACTGAAGCTTTCTTT.

The chain carries TRBV3-1 (or the pseudogene TRBV3-2) and TRBJ1-1; 9 nucleotides agree with TRBD1. The trim removed 1 base at V and 6 bases at J, leaving 6 bases unmatched. Per the germline V gene, CDR1 is LGHDT and CDR2 is YNNKEL (reference sequence). The CDR3 is made up of 15 amino acids. CDR3 nucleotides: TGTGCCAGCAGCCAAGGGGGACAGGGAAGCCCTGAAGCTTTCTTT. Its protein product is CASSQGGQGSPEAFF.

The rearrangement links TRBV6-1 to TRBJ1-2; 7 positions agree with TRBD1. CDR1 is MNHNS, CDR2 SASEGT, per germline. Trimming at V came to 7 bases and at J to 5 bases, leaving 16 bases not matched to a gene. This CDR3 contains 16 residues. CDR3 sequence reads: CASTDSGGLGLYGYTF. As DNA, the CDR3 is TGTGCCAGCACTGATTCAGGGGGTTTAGGGTTATATGGCTACACCTTC.

V and J are TRBV18 and TRBJ1-5; D is unresolved. The CDR3 contains 12 residues. The germline V gene encodes CDR1 KGHSH and CDR2 LQKENI. The V gene lost 3 bases and the J gene lost 6 bases, with 6 bases spanning the gap. The CDR3 reads CASSPASQPQHF. In DNA, the CDR3 is TGTGCCAGCTCACCGGCAAGTCAGCCCCAGCATTTT.

This chain uses TRBV6-5 with TRBJ1-5; tentative D call: TRBD1 (5 bases). This CDR3 has 14 residues. Germline V gives CDR1 MNHEY, CDR2 SVGAGI. Trimming cost V 6 bases and J 2 bases, with 11 bases left between them. The DNA of the CDR3 is TGTGCCAGCAGACGACAGAACGGCAATCAGCCCCAGCATTTT. This gives the protein CASRRQNGNQPQHF.

The chain has TRBV15 and TRBJ2-1; D possibly corresponds to TRBD1 (6 bases). CDR3 size: 13 residues. CDR1 and CDR2 (germline): LNHNV, YYDKDF (reference sequence). V lost 2 bases to trimming and J lost 9 bases, with 11 bases between them. DNA for the CDR3: TGTGCCACCAGCAGACCTACAGGGTTTGAGCAGTTCTTC. Its translation is CATSRPTGFEQFF.

V and J are TRBV12-3 or TRBV12-4 and TRBJ1-1, with D tentatively TRBD1 (6 bases). The CDR3 has 13 residues. V lost 6 bases and J lost 7, with 15 bases in between. Here the CDR3 reads CASRTLTGNEAFF. CDR3 in DNA: TGTGCCAGCAGAACCCTTACAGGGAATGAAGCTTTCTTT.

The V and J genes are TRBV5-1 and TRBJ2-1; 8 bases are shared with TRBD2. V was clipped by 4 bases and J by 4 bases; unmatched bases: 10. This CDR3 has 16 residues. In germline, CDR1 is SGHRS, CDR2 YFSETQ. CDR3: CASSLRASGRYNEQFF. CDR3 DNA sequence: TGCGCCAGCAGCCTGAGGGCCAGCGGGAGATACAATGAGCAGTTCTTC.

V and J are TRBV3-1 (or the pseudogene TRBV3-2) and TRBJ1-2, with 7 positions matching TRBD1. Trimming at V came to 4 bases and at J to 3 bases, leaving 5 bases not matched to a gene. Germline CDR1 and CDR2: LGHDT and YNNKEL (reference sequence). The CDR3 length is 14 residues. In DNA, the CDR3 is TGTGCCAGCAGCCCGCGGGACAGCTACTATGGCTACACCTTC. It encodes CASSPRDSYYGYTF.

This chain uses TRBV6-4 with TRBJ2-1; maybe TRBD1 (5 bases). In germline, CDR1 is MRHNA, CDR2 SNTAGT. V lost 6 bases and J lost 8, with 20 bases in between. There are 15 residues in the CDR3. In nucleotides, the CDR3 is TGTGCCAGCAGCCTATCGGGTGGGGCTCTCGATGAGCAGTTCTTC. Amino acid sequence: CASSLSGGALDEQFF.

The genes are TRBV7-2 and TRBJ2-4, with D possibly TRBD1 on 5 matching bases. Between the trimmed V and J ends, which lost 5 bases and 7 bases, there was a span of 18 bases. Looked up from germline, CDR1 is SGHTA and CDR2 is FQGNSA. This CDR3 spans 15 amino acids. CDR3 sequence (DNA): TGTGCCAGCAGCAACAGTGGGGCCACCGTGAACATTCAGTACTTC. It codes for CASSNSGATVNIQYF.

V gene TRBV5-8 combines with J gene TRBJ1-5, with a possible D match to TRBD1 (6 bases). The CDR3 is 14 amino acids. The V gene lost 0 bases and the J gene lost 6 bases, with 10 bases spanning the gap. Germline V CDR1 and CDR2: SGHTS, YDEGEE. The CDR3 here is CASSLDTGRQPQHF. The CDR3 region has the DNA TGTGCCAGCAGCTTGGATACAGGGCGTCAGCCCCAGCATTTT.

The rearrangement links TRBV19 to TRBJ1-6, with D possibly matching TRBD1 (5 bases). The CDR3 totals 17 residues. CDR1 LNHDA and CDR2 SQIVND come from the germline V gene (reference sequence). V lost 7 bases to trimming and J lost 2 bases, with 18 bases between them. CDR3 amino acids: CASKGREEVPYNSPLHF. The CDR3 DNA reads as TGTGCCAGTAAGGGCAGGGAGGAGGTACCCTATAATTCACCCCTCCACTTT.

The chain is built from TRBV30 and TRBJ1-2; 9 bases match TRBD1. Germline V CDR1 and CDR2: GTSNPN, SVGIG (reference sequence). CDR3 length equals 14 residues. V dropped 0 bases and J dropped 7; count of bases not matched to a gene: 6. The CDR3 sequence is CAWSVQQGAGGYTF. Written as DNA, the CDR3 is TGTGCCTGGAGTGTTCAACAGGGGGCGGGTGGCTACACCTTC.

CDR3 protein: CASSRREAGVSTDTQYF. DNA for the CDR3: TGTGCCAGCAGTCGCCGGGAAGCGGGGGTCAGCACAGATACGCAGTATTTT. The genes are TRBV6-6 and TRBJ2-3; 8 bases line up with TRBD2. With V trimmed by 5 bases and J by 0 bases, 10 bases remained unmatched. Looked up from germline, CDR1 is MNHNY and CDR2 is SVGAGI (reference sequence). The CDR3 spans 17 residues.

The chain has TRBV10-2 and TRBJ1-2, with 9 bases fitting TRBD1. The germline CDR1 and CDR2 sequences are WSHSY and SAAADI. The CDR3 consists of 14 residues. V trimming: 7 bases; J trimming: 6 bases; junction bases outside the gene matches: 9. CDR3 sequence: CASTTGGPADGYTF. The DNA of the CDR3 is TGCGCCAGCACGACAGGGGGTCCTGCGGATGGCTACACCTTC.

V gene TRBV12-5 combines with J gene TRBJ1-2; TRBD1 aligns across 7 bases. Per the germline V gene, CDR1 is LGHNT and CDR2 is FRNRAP. V dropped 1 base and J dropped 7; count of bases not matched to a gene: 9. The CDR3 covers 15 residues. CDR3: CASGLGNRQGGGYTF. In DNA form, the CDR3 reads TGTGCTAGTGGTTTGGGAAACCGACAGGGAGGTGGCTACACCTTC.

The V gene is TRBV10-3, the J gene TRBJ2-2, with 7 positions matching TRBD2. The CDR3 covers 15 residues. From germline, CDR1 is ENHRY and CDR2 SYGVKD. The V gene end was trimmed by 4 bases and the J gene end by 2 bases; junction bases not matched to a gene: 4. This CDR3 reads CAISATGGNTGELFF. The CDR3 coding sequence is TGTGCCATCAGTGCGACGGGGGGTAACACCGGGGAGCTGTTTTTT.

This chain uses TRBV5-5 with TRBJ1-4, with a tentative D call TRBD1 (6 bases). Trimming pared 0 bases from V and 3 bases from J, leaving 12 bases between. This CDR3 spans 16 amino acids. Germline V gene sequence: CDR1 SGHKS, CDR2 YYEKEE (reference sequence). DNA for the CDR3: TGTGCCAGCAGCTTGGCCCAGGGGTCTGCTAATGAAAAACTGTTTTTT. Translation: CASSLAQGSANEKLFF.

This clone was seen a few times. J is TRBJ1-1 and V is TRBV7-9; a weak D match, TRBD1 (5 bases). The V gene's germline CDR1 is SEHNR and CDR2 FQNEAQ (reference sequence). V was trimmed by 5 bases and J by 1 base, leaving 11 bases between them. CDR3 size: 14 residues. DNA for the CDR3: TGTGCCAGCAGCCTTTCTCAGGGGAACACTGAAGCTTTCTTT. Translating gives CASSLSQGNTEAFF.

This chain joins TRBV4-1 and TRBJ1-5, with 8 bases matching TRBD1. V lost 1 base and J lost 5; bases outside the gene matches: 7. The V gene's germline CDR1 is MGHRA and CDR2 YSYEKL. CDR3 length: 16 amino acids. The CDR3 DNA follows: TGCGCCAGCAGCCAAGGTTCCGGGACAGGACATCAGCCCCAGCATTTT. Its translation is CASSQGSGTGHQPQHF.

The chain has TRBV7-8 and TRBJ1-2; 9 bases agree with TRBD1. Germline CDR1 is SGHVS and CDR2 is FQNEAQ. V dropped 4 bases and J dropped 4; count of bases not matched to a gene: 10. CDR3 length: 16 amino acids. CDR3 loop: CASSWGSGQGIYGYTF. DNA of the CDR3: TGTGCCAGCAGCTGGGGCTCGGGACAGGGAATCTATGGCTACACCTTC.

J is TRBJ2-2 and V is TRBV10-1; 8 bases line up with TRBD1. The junction had 10 bases not matched to a gene; V was cut back by 8 bases and J by 2 bases. Germline lookup yields CDR1 WNHNN and CDR2 SYGVQD (reference sequence). The CDR3 is made up of 16 amino acids. The CDR3: CASGNQDRVNTGELFF. In DNA form, the CDR3 reads TGCGCCAGCGGAAATCAGGACAGGGTAAACACCGGGGAGCTGTTTTTT.